This TCR beta chain was observed in a study of tumor and adjacent non-tumor tissue in lung cancer. CDR1 is SGHAT and CDR2 is FQDESV in the germline V gene (reference sequence). There are 17 residues in the CDR3. Note on this clonotype: At one end, the junction sequence differs from germline, possibly due to a read error.

Three rounds of nested PCR, following a modified ARM-PCR protocol, produced the TCRbeta library. TCRdb called the multiplex PCR reads again in MiXCR, with one record for every CDR3 protein. The repertoire includes more than 70,000 distinct CDR3 sequences, around 57% of them detected once, and more than 14% sits in the top ten. No cell sorting was done before RNA was extracted from the tissue. This clonotype was obtained from a man aged 65 to 85 with non-small cell lung cancer. Material: lung tumor tissue. The chain couples TRBV11-1 to TRBJ2-1, with TRBD2 matching over 10 bases. The CDR3 DNA is TGTGGCAGCAGCCTTCCGCGGGCTAGCGGGAGTTCGGATGAACAGTTCTTC. Residues: CGSSLPRASGSSDEQFF.